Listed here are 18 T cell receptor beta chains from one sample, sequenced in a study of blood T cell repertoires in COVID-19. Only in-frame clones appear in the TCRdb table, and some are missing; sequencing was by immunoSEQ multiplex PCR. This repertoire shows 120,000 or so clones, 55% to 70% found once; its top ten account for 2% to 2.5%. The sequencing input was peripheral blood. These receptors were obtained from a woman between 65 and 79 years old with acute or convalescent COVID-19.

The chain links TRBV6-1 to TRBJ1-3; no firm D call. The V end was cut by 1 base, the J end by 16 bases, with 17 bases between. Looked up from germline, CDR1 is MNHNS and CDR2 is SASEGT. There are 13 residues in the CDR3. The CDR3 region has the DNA TGTGCCAGCAGTGAAGTCCGAGCCCTCTTTAGCTATTTT. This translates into CASSEVRALFSYF.

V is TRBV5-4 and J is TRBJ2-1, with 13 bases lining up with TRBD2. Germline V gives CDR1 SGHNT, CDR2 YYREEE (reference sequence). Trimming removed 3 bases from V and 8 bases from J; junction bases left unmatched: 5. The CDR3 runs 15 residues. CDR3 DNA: TGTGCCAGCAGCTCCCGACTAGCGGGGGGCCATGAGCAGTTCTTC. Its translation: CASSSRLAGGHEQFF. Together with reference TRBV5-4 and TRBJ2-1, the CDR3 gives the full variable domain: ETGVTQSPTHLIKTRGQQVTLRCSSQSGHNTVSWYQQALGQGPQFIFQYYREEENGRGNFPPRFSGLQFPNYSSELNVNALELDDSALYLCASSSRLAGGHEQFFGPGTRLTVL.

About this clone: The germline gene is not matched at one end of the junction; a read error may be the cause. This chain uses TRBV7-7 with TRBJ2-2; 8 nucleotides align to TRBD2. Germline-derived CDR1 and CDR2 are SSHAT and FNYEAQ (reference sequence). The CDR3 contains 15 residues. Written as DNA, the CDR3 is TGTGCTAGCAGGCCGGGACTAGCGAACACCGGGGAGCTGTTTTTT. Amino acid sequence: CASRPGLANTGELFF.

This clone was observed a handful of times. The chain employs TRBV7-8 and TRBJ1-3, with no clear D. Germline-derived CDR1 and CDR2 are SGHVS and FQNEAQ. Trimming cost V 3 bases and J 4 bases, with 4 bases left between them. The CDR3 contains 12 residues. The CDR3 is CASSLSGNTIYF. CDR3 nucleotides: TGTGCCAGCAGCTTGTCGGGAAACACCATATATTTT.

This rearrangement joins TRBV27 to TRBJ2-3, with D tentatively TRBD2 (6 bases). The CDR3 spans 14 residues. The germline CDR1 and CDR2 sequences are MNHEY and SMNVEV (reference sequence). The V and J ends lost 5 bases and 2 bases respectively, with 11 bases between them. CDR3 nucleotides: TGTGCCAGCAGTATGACTAGGACCACAGATACGCAGTATTTT. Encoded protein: CASSMTRTTDTQYF.

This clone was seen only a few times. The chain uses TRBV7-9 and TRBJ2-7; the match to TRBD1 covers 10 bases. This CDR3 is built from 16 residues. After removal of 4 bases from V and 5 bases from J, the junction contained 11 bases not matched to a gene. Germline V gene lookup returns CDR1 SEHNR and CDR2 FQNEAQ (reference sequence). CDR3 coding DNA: TGTGCCAGCAGCTCCTCTCCCCGGGACAGGGGAGACGAGCAGTACTTC. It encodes CASSSSPRDRGDEQYF.

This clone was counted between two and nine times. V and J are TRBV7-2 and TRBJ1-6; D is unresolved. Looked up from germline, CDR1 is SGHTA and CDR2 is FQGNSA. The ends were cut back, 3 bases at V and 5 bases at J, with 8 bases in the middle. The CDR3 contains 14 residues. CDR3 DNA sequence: TGTGCCAGCAGCTTGTTCGGAGATAATTCACCCCTCCACTTT. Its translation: CASSLFGDNSPLHF.

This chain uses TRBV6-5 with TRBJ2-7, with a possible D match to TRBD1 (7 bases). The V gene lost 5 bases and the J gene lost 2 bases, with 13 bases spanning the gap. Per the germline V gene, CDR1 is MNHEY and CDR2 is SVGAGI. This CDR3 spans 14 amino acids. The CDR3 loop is CASSPGDSAYEQYF. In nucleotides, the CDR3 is TGTGCCAGCAGTCCGGGGGACAGCGCCTACGAGCAGTACTTC.

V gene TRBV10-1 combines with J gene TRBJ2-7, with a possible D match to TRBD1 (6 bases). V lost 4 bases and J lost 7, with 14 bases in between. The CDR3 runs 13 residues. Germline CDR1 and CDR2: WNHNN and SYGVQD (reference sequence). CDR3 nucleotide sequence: TGCGCCAGCAGTGCAAACAGGGCTGGAGAGCAGTACTTC. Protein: CASSANRAGEQYF.

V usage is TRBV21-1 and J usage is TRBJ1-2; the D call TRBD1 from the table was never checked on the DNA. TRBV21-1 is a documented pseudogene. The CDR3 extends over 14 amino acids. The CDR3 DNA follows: TGTGCCAGCAGCAGAGGACAGCCTTCCTATGGCTACACCTTC. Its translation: CASSRGQPSYGYTF.

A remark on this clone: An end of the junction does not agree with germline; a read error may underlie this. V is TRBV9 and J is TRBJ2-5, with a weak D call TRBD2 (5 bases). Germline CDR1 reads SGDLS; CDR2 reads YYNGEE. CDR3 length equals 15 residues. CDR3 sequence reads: CASGVVGSGQETQYF. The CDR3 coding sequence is TGTGCCAGCGGCGTAGTGGGAAGCGGCCAAGAGACCCAGTACTTC. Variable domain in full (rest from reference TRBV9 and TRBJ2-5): DSGVTQTPKHLITATGQRVTLRCSPRSGDLSVYWYQQSLDQGLQFLIQYYNGEERAKGNILERFSAQQFPDLHSELNLSSLELGDSALYFCASGVVGSGQETQYFGPGTRLLVL.

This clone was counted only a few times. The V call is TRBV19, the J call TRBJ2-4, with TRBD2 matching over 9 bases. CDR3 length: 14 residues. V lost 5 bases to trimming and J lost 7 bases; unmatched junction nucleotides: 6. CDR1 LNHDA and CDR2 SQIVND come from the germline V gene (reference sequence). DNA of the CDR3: TGTGCCAGTAGTGGATTAGCGGGAGCTAACATTCAGTACTTC. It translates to CASSGLAGANIQYF. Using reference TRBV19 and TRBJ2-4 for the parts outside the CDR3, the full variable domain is DGGITQSPKYLFRKEGQNVTLSCEQNLNHDAMYWYRQDPGQGLRLIYYSQIVNDFQKGDIAEGYSVSREKKESFPLTVTSAQKNPTAFYLCASSGLAGANIQYFGAGTRLSVL.

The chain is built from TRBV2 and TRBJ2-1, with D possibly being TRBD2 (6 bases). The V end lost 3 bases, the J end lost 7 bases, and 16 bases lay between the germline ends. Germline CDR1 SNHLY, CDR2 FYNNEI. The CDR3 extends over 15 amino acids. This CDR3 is CASSDGGIAANEQFF. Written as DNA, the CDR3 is TGTGCCAGCAGTGACGGCGGGATAGCGGCAAATGAGCAGTTCTTC.

In DNA, the CDR3 is TGTGCCACCAGCAGAGGGGGACAGTCCCAAGAGACCCAGTACTTC. Protein: CATSRGGQSQETQYF. The J gene is TRBJ2-5, the V gene TRBV15; 7 bases line up with TRBD1. V was pared by 1 base and J by 1 base, with 3 bases of the junction left unmatched. In germline, CDR1 is LNHNV, CDR2 YYDKDF (reference sequence). CDR3 size: 15 residues. Variable domain in full (rest from reference TRBV15 and TRBJ2-5): DAMVIQNPRYQVTQFGKPVTLSCSQTLNHNVMYWYQQKSSQAPKLLFHYYDKDFNNEADTPDNFQSRRPNTSFCFLDIRSPGLGDTAMYLCATSRGGQSQETQYFGPGTRLLVL.

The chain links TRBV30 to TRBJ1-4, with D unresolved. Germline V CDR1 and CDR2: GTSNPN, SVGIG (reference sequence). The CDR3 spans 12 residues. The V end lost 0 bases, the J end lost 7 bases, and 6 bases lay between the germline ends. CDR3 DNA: TGTGCCTGGAGTGTAAAGAGTGAAAAACTGTTTTTT. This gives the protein CAWSVKSEKLFF.

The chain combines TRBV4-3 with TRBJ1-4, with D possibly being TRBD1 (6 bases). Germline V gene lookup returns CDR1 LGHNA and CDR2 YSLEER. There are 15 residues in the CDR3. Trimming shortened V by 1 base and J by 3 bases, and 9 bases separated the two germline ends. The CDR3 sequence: CASSQATGPNEKLFF. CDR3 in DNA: TGCGCCAGCAGCCAAGCCACAGGGCCTAATGAAAAACTGTTTTTT.

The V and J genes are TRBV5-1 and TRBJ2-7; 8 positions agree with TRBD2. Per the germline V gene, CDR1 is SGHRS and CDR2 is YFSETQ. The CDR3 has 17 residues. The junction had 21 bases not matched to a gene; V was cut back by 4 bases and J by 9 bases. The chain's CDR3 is CASSGLGAGEPSTRQYF. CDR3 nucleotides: TGCGCCAGCAGCGGTCTAGGAGCGGGGGAACCCTCTACGAGGCAGTACTTC.

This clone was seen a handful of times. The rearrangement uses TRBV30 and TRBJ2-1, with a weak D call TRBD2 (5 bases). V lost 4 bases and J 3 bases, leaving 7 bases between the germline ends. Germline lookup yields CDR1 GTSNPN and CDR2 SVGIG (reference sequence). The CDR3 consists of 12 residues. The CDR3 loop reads CAWNEGYNEQFF. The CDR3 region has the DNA TGTGCCTGGAACGAGGGCTACAATGAGCAGTTCTTC.